This T cell receptor (beta chain) was documented in a study of spatial heterogeneity in lung cancer. The wider study: There were, on average, more than nine raw-read appearances for each unique TCR and UMI combination.

CDR1 and CDR2 (germline): SGHVS, FNYEAQ. The length of the CDR3 is 14 residues. Trimming shortened V by 2 bases and J by 1 base, and 8 bases separated the two germline ends. Regarding time point: sample taken at primary tumor resection. Donation came from roughly 72 patients with untreated early-stage non-small cell lung cancer. Whole RNA, which was extracted from tumor, nontumor lung tissue or frozen PBMC, was sequenced without any cell sorting. Each TCR cDNA molecule bore a unique molecular identifier. TCRdb independently ran MiXCR on the 5' RACE reads; one entry per CDR3 protein. The sample lists some 40,000 distinct CDR3 sequences, around 3.1% seen once, with around 34% in the top ten. This clonotype was found many times.

The sequencing here drew on normal lung tissue next to the tumor, taken at surgery. The chain employs TRBV7-6 and TRBJ1-1; D gene ambiguous. This clonotype originated in a male donor with early-stage non-small cell lung cancer. Here the CDR3 reads CASSLNGENTEAFF. For the CDR3, the DNA is TGTGCCAGCAGCTTAAATGGGGAGAACACTGAAGCTTTCTTT.